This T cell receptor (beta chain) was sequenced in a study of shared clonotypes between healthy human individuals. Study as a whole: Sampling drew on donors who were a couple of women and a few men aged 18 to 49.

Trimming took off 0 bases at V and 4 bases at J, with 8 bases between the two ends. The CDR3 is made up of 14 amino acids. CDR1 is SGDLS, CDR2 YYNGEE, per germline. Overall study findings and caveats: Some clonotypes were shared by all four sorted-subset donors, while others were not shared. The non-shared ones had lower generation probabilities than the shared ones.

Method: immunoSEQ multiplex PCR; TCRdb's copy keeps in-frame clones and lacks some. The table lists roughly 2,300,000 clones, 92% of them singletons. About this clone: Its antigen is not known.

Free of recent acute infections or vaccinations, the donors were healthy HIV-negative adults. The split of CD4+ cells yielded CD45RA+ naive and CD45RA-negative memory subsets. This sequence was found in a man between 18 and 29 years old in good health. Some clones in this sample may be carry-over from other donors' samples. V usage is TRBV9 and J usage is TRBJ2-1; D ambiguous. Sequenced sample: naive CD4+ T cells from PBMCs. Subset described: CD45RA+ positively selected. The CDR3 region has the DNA TGTGCCAGCAGCGTAGAGTCATATTACAATGAGCAGTTCTTC. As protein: CASSVESYYNEQFF.